A selection of T cell receptor beta chains follows, all from one sample in a study of T cell responses to AZD1222 COVID-19 vaccine. Sequenced by immunoSEQ multiplex PCR; TCRdb stores in-frame clones only, minus some. Of about 26,000 clones listed, 88% are singletons. The source material was peripheral blood, sampled 28 days after the second AZD1222 dose. These receptors were taken from an adult who received the AZD1222 COVID-19 vaccine. Each CDR3 is given with its conserved first and last residue. The D gene is left open where the match is weak. Size tells how often a clone was seen (once, few, many) or the class of an expanded clone, and some rows leave it out.

J | V | size | D | CDR3 | DNA
TRBJ1-5 | TRBV12-3/TRBV12-4 | . | . | CASSPGGAQPQHF | TGTGCCAGCAGCCCCGGGGGGGCTCAGCCCCAGCATTTT
TRBJ1-1 | TRBV7-9 | . | TRBD1 | CASRRTGAAFTEAFF | TGTGCCAGCAGACGTACAGGGGCCGCCTTCACTGAAGCTTTCTTT
TRBJ2-2 | TRBV12-3/TRBV12-4 | . | . | CASSQNTGELFF | TGTGCCAGCAGTCAGAACACCGGGGAGCTGTTTTTT
TRBJ1-6 | TRBV6-5 | few | TRBD1 | CASSRGQEMMALHF | TGTGCCAGCAGTCGTGGACAGGAAATGATGGCCCTCCACTTT
TRBJ2-7 | TRBV5-1 | . | . | CASRTGMDEQYF | TGCGCCAGCAGAACAGGGATGGACGAGCAGTACTTC
TRBJ2-1 | TRBV9 | . | . | CASSVAPDLRALSSHNEQFF | TGTGCCAGCAGCGTCGCCCCAGACCTTAGGGCACTATCCTCTCACAATGAGCAGTTCTTC
TRBJ1-2 | TRBV18 | . | . | CASSPGANYGYTF | TGTGCCAGCTCACCTGGGGCCAACTATGGCTACACCTTC
TRBJ1-2 | TRBV7-2 | . | TRBD1 | CASSKGAENYGYTF | TGTGCCAGCAGCAAGGGGGCGGAAAACTATGGCTACACCTTC
TRBJ2-5 | TRBV2 | . | . | CASSGDGETQYF | TGTGCCAGCAGTGGGGACGGAGAGACCCAGTACTTC
TRBJ1-1 | TRBV19 | . | TRBD1 | CASTGTGEGTEAFF | TGTGCCAGTACAGGGACAGGGGAGGGGACTGAAGCTTTCTTT
TRBJ1-1 | TRBV4-1 | . | TRBD1 | CASSQSPGQGSKTEAFF | TGCGCCAGCAGCCAATCCCCCGGACAGGGAAGTAAGACTGAAGCTTTCTTT
TRBJ1-5 | TRBV6-5 | . | TRBD1 | CASSGTGPVNQPQHF | TGTGCCAGCAGCGGGACAGGGCCAGTCAATCAGCCCCAGCATTTT
TRBJ1-5 | TRBV19 | . | . | CASSETRGGSQPQHF | TGTGCCAGTAGTGAGACCCGCGGGGGGAGTCAGCCCCAGCATTTT
TRBJ2-7 | TRBV7-9 | few | . | CASSPQGTYEQYF | TGTGCCAGCAGCCCACAAGGGACCTACGAGCAGTACTTC
TRBJ1-1 | TRBV5-4 | . | TRBD1 | CASNLQGTGSLVTEAFF | TGTGCCAGCAACCTCCAGGGGACAGGGAGCTTGGTCACTGAAGCTTTCTTT
TRBJ1-5 | TRBV2 | . | . | CASSAGGAVQPQHF | TGTGCCAGCAGTGCGGGGGGAGCGGTTCAGCCCCAGCATTTT